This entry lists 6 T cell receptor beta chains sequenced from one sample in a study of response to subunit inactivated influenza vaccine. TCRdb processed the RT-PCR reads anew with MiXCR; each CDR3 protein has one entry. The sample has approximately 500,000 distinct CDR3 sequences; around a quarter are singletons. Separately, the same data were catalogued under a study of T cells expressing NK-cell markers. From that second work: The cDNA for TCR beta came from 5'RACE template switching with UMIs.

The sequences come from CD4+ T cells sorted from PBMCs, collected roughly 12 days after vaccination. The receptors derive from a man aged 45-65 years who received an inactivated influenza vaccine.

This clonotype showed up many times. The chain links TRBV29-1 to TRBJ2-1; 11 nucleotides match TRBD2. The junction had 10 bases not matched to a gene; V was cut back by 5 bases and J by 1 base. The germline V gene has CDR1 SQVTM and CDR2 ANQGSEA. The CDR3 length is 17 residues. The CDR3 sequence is CSVRSGGAKGSYNEQFF. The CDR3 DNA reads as TGCAGCGTTCGTAGCGGGGGGGCGAAAGGGTCCTACAATGAGCAGTTCTTC.

CDR3 region: CASTPLGYGGQETQYF. CDR3 nucleotides: TGTGCCAGCACTCCCCTGGGGTACGGCGGACAAGAGACCCAGTACTTC. The chain is built from TRBV2 and TRBJ2-5; D is unresolved. The CDR3 runs to 16 residues. Trimming removed 7 bases at V and 2 bases at J, with 20 bases between. Germline values: CDR1 SNHLY, CDR2 FYNNEI.

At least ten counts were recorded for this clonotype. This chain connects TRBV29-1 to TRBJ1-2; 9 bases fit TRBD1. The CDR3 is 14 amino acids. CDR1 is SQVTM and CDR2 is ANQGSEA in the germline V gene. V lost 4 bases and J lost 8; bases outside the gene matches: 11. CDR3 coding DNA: TGCAGCGTTGCCGGGACAGGGAGGTTGGAGGGCTACACCTTC. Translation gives CSVAGTGRLEGYTF.

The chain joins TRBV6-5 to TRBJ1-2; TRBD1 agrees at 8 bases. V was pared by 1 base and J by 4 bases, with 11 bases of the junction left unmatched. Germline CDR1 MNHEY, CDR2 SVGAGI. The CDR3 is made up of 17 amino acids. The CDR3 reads CASSYYVGTGGSYGYTF. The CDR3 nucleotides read TGTGCCAGCAGTTACTATGTAGGGACAGGAGGATCCTATGGCTACACCTTC.

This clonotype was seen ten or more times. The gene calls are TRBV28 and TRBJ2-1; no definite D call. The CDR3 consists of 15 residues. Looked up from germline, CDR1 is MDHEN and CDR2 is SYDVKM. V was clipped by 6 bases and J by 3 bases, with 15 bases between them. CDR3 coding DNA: TGTGCCAGCAGCCCTCTCACGGGCGACTACAATGAGCAGTTCTTC. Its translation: CASSPLTGDYNEQFF.

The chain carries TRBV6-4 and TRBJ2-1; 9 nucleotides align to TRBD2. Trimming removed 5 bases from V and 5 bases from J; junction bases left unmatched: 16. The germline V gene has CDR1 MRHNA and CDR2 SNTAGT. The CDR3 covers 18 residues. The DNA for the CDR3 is TGTGCCAGCAGTCCCGGGACTAGCCTACTCTATGGTGACAATGAGCAGTTCTTC. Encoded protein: CASSPGTSLLYGDNEQFF.